Listed here are 24 T cell receptor beta chains from one sample, sequenced in a study of T cell responses to AZD1222 COVID-19 vaccine. Clones were read by immunoSEQ multiplex PCR, and TCRdb kept only the in-frame ones, dropping some. The top ten clones hold 3.5% to 4.5% of a sample with 95,000 to 150,000 clones, 88% of them seen once. Sequenced here: peripheral blood, sampled on day 0 of AZD1222 vaccination. These receptors all stem from an adult in good health.

This clone has a single count. The chain uses TRBV6-1 and TRBJ1-1; D may be TRBD1 (5 bases). The CDR3 covers 15 residues. The ends were cut back, 1 base at V and 1 base at J, with 10 bases in the middle. CDR1 is MNHNS, CDR2 SASEGT, per germline. The CDR3 sequence: CASSEGWGGNTEAFF. In nucleotides, the CDR3 is TGTGCCAGCAGTGAAGGCTGGGGCGGGAACACTGAAGCTTTCTTT.

The gene calls are TRBV7-8 and TRBJ2-7; D unclear. V was trimmed by 1 base and J by 0 bases, leaving 16 bases between them. The CDR3 covers 17 residues. Per germline, CDR1 SGHVS and CDR2 FQNEAQ. The CDR3 reads CASSLVGIGRSSYEQYF. DNA for the CDR3: TGTGCCAGCAGCTTAGTCGGTATCGGCCGAAGCTCCTACGAGCAGTACTTC.

This chain connects TRBV6-5 to TRBJ2-1; 16 bases align to TRBD2. Unmatched junction bases numbered 6, after V lost 2 bases and J lost 14 bases. This CDR3 is 15 amino acids long. Germline values: CDR1 MNHEY, CDR2 SVGAGI. In DNA form, the CDR3 reads TGTGCCAGCAGTTACGGGACTAGCGGGAGGGCCCGGGAGTTCTTC. Residues: CASSYGTSGRAREFF.

The chain uses TRBV5-4 and TRBJ2-7; possibly TRBD1 for D (6 bases). This CDR3 is 15 amino acids long. The germline gives CDR1 SGHNT, CDR2 YYREEE (reference sequence). Between the trimmed V and J ends, which lost 4 bases and 1 base, there was a span of 15 bases. The CDR3 sequence: CASSVPGHLSYEQYF. Here the CDR3 DNA reads TGTGCCAGCAGCGTTCCGGGACACCTATCCTACGAGCAGTACTTC.

This clone has just a few counts. The chain couples TRBV7-9 to TRBJ1-2; unclear D gene. The CDR3 extends over 15 amino acids. Germline loops: CDR1 SEHNR, CDR2 FQNEAQ (reference sequence). Trimming stripped 2 bases from V and 2 bases from J, with 12 bases between. CDR3 in amino acids: CASSLLIGGNYGYTF. CDR3 DNA: TGTGCCAGCAGCTTATTGATCGGCGGAAACTATGGCTACACCTTC. Variable domain in full (rest from reference TRBV7-9 and TRBJ1-2): DTGVSQNPRHKITKRGQNVTFRCDPISEHNRLYWYRQTLGQGPEFLTYFQNEAQLEKSRLLSDRFSAERPKGSFSTLEIQRTEQGDSAMYLCASSLLIGGNYGYTFGSGTRLTVV.

Only a few counts were recorded for this clone. The J gene is TRBJ2-7, the V gene TRBV6-1, with unresolved D. The CDR3 contains 14 residues. Between the trimmed V and J ends, which lost 3 bases and 7 bases, there was a span of 16 bases. The V gene's germline CDR1 is MNHNS and CDR2 SASEGT. CDR3 DNA sequence: TGTGCCAGCAGTGAGGTGGAGCAGGTCTTGGAGCAGTACTTC. Translating it yields CASSEVEQVLEQYF.

The chain couples TRBV4-3 to TRBJ1-3, with TRBD1 as a possible D gene (6 bases). Trimming took 4 bases from V and 0 from J, leaving 10 bases between them. The CDR3 loop spans 15 amino acids. From germline, CDR1 is LGHNA and CDR2 YSLEER. This CDR3 is CASSPGQSSGNTIYF. CDR3 nucleotide sequence: TGCGCCAGCAGCCCAGGACAGTCCTCTGGAAACACCATATATTTT.

The V call is TRBV28, the J call TRBJ2-7; possibly TRBD1 for D (6 bases). CDR3 length: 13 residues. V was trimmed by 8 bases and J by 2 bases, leaving 13 bases between them. From germline, CDR1 is MDHEN and CDR2 SYDVKM. CDR3 sequence reads: CASRSGQTYEQYF. In nucleotides, the CDR3 is TGTGCCAGCCGTTCCGGACAGACCTACGAGCAGTACTTC.

This chain connects TRBV9 to TRBJ1-5, with unresolved D. CDR3 length: 15 amino acids. The germline V and J ends were trimmed by 4 bases and 0 bases, with 11 bases remaining between them. CDR1 and CDR2 (germline): SGDLS, YYNGEE. The CDR3 spells CASSPSGYSNQPQHF. DNA of the CDR3: TGTGCCAGCAGCCCGAGTGGGTATAGCAATCAGCCCCAGCATTTT.

This chain uses TRBV6-2 or TRBV6-3 with TRBJ1-1, with 7 bases identical to TRBD1. The germline V gene encodes CDR1 MNHEY and CDR2 SVGEGT. Trimming cost V 3 bases and J 3 bases; bases outside gene matches: 1. This CDR3 comprises 13 residues. The chain's CDR3 is CASSYTGDTEAFF. The DNA of the CDR3 is TGTGCCAGCAGTTATACAGGGGACACTGAAGCTTTCTTT.

The V and J genes are TRBV9 and TRBJ2-7, with D possibly being TRBD1 (5 bases). Trimming cost V 0 bases and J 5 bases, with 9 bases left between them. The CDR3 length is 13 residues. Germline V gene lookup returns CDR1 SGDLS and CDR2 YYNGEE. The chain's CDR3 is CASSVELGDEQYF. In nucleotides, the CDR3 is TGTGCCAGCAGCGTAGAGCTAGGGGACGAGCAGTACTTC.

This chain uses TRBV18 with TRBJ1-2; possible D gene TRBD1, 5 bases. CDR3 size: 14 residues. Germline values: CDR1 KGHSH, CDR2 LQKENI. Trimming removed 2 bases from V and 3 bases from J, with 10 bases in between. Here the CDR3 reads CASSPIRGDYGYTF. In DNA form, the CDR3 reads TGTGCCAGCTCACCAATCCGGGGGGACTATGGCTACACCTTC.

The chain recombines TRBV4-3 with TRBJ2-3; 7 nucleotides align to TRBD1. V lost 1 base and J lost 3; bases outside the gene matches: 7. Per the germline V gene, CDR1 is LGHNA and CDR2 is YSLEER. The CDR3 sequence is 16 residues long. The CDR3 region has the DNA TGCGCCAGCAGCCAAGCCAGACAGGGTTTGACAGATACGCAGTATTTT. This sequence encodes CASSQARQGLTDTQYF.

This clone has a handful of counts. This chain joins TRBV9 and TRBJ2-6; D is uncertain. The V gene lost 5 bases and the J gene lost 0 bases, with 9 bases spanning the gap. Looked up from germline, CDR1 is SGDLS and CDR2 is YYNGEE. The CDR3 spans 15 residues. The CDR3 coding sequence is TGTGCCAGCAGGGGTGCCGGCTCTGGGGCCAACGTCCTGACTTTC. This gives the protein CASRGAGSGANVLTF.

The chain links TRBV5-6 to TRBJ1-2; 10 positions match TRBD1. The CDR3 runs to 15 residues. The V segment lost 4 bases and the J segment 2 bases; nucleotides outside the gene matches: 5. Germline CDR1 reads SGHDT; CDR2 reads YYEEEE. CDR3 sequence (DNA): TGTGCCAGCAGCGTAGACAGGGGGCGCAACTATGGCTACACCTTC. This translates into CASSVDRGRNYGYTF.

To note about this clone: Other DNA sequences in the same sample also yield this CDR3. The rearrangement links TRBV7-2 to TRBJ2-5; D gene uncertain. The V end was cut by 1 base, the J end by 1 base, with 7 bases between. The V gene's germline CDR1 is SGHTA and CDR2 FQGNSA. The CDR3 is 14 amino acids. The CDR3 sequence is CASSLGGLQETQYF. CDR3 DNA sequence: TGTGCCAGCAGCTTAGGAGGTCTCCAAGAGACCCAGTACTTC.

The chain carries TRBV28 and TRBJ1-6, with 9 bases matching TRBD1. V trimming: 4 bases; J trimming: 13 bases; junction bases outside the gene matches: 11. The CDR3 contains 15 residues. Germline-derived CDR1 and CDR2 are MDHEN and SYDVKM. The chain's CDR3 is CASSSMGQGPEPLHF. CDR3 sequence (DNA): TGTGCCAGCAGTTCCATGGGACAGGGCCCGGAGCCCCTCCACTTT.

The rearrangement links TRBV14 to TRBJ2-2, with a possible D match to TRBD1 (5 bases). This CDR3 spans 14 amino acids. The V end lost 4 bases, the J end lost 5 bases, and 11 bases lay between the germline ends. CDR1 and CDR2 (germline): SGHDN, FVKESK. CDR3 DNA sequence: TGTGCCAGCAGCCGAATACAGGTTACCGGGGAGCTGTTTTTT. The encoded protein is CASSRIQVTGELFF.

V is TRBV19 and J is TRBJ1-6; D gene uncertain. Germline-derived CDR1 and CDR2 are LNHDA and SQIVND (reference sequence). This CDR3 contains 15 residues. Between the trimmed V and J ends, which lost 7 bases and 7 bases, there was a span of 17 bases. The CDR3: CASNIWGATNSPLHF. Written as DNA, the CDR3 is TGTGCCAGTAATATCTGGGGAGCGACGAATTCACCCCTCCACTTT.

This rearrangement joins TRBV18 to TRBJ1-1; tentatively, D is TRBD1 (5 bases). V lost 5 bases to trimming and J lost 5 bases, with 15 bases between them. This CDR3 region has 14 residues. Germline V gives CDR1 KGHSH, CDR2 LQKENI. CDR3 protein: CASSGDGLGTEAFF. The CDR3 nucleotides read TGTGCCAGCTCAGGGGACGGCTTGGGAACTGAAGCTTTCTTT.

This chain joins TRBV7-9 and TRBJ2-7, with TRBD1 matching 7 bases. Germline loops: CDR1 SEHNR, CDR2 FQNEAQ (reference sequence). The CDR3 sequence is 12 residues long. The V gene end was trimmed by 5 bases and the J gene end by 2 bases; junction bases not matched to a gene: 0. This CDR3 reads CASSGQAYEQYF. The CDR3, as DNA: TGTGCCAGCAGCGGACAGGCCTACGAGCAGTACTTC. Supplemented by reference TRBV7-9 and TRBJ2-7, the full variable domain reads DTGVSQNPRHKITKRGQNVTFRCDPISEHNRLYWYRQTLGQGPEFLTYFQNEAQLEKSRLLSDRFSAERPKGSFSTLEIQRTEQGDSAMYLCASSGQAYEQYFGPGTRLTVT.

The chain uses TRBV4-2 and TRBJ2-3, with D uncertain. This CDR3 has 15 residues. Germline assignment: CDR1 LGHNA and CDR2 YNFKEQ. Trimming pared 4 bases from V and 1 base from J, leaving 12 bases between. The CDR3 DNA sequence: TGTGCCAGCAGCCCGACACGCGGAGGCACAGATACGCAGTATTTT. Translated, it gives CASSPTRGGTDTQYF.

This clone was counted once. This sequence joins TRBV4-1 and TRBJ1-5; D remains unclear. In germline, CDR1 is MGHRA, CDR2 YSYEKL. This CDR3 has 16 amino acids. Trimming removed 0 bases at V and 1 base at J, with 10 bases between. The chain's CDR3 is CASSQDYGPSNQPQHF. CDR3 coding DNA: TGCGCCAGCAGCCAAGATTACGGACCCAGCAATCAGCCCCAGCATTTT.

The chain couples TRBV2 to TRBJ2-5; D remains unclear. The CDR3 extends over 14 amino acids. CDR1 is SNHLY and CDR2 is FYNNEI in the germline V gene. V was clipped by 6 bases and J by 1 base, with 12 bases between them. CDR3 region: CASSAPGPQETQYF. The CDR3 DNA reads as TGTGCCAGCAGCGCTCCGGGCCCCCAAGAGACCCAGTACTTC.